This TCR beta chain was found in a study of PD-1 blockade in mismatch repair-deficient tumors. Study context: All were previously treated, progressing patients with about 11 mismatch repair-deficient cancer types.

Some clones are missing from TCRdb's copy, which holds only in-frame ones; the method was immunoSEQ multiplex PCR. The sample holds tens of thousands of clones, 84% seen once. The CDR3 has 16 residues. V shed 2 bases and J 3 bases; nucleotides not matched to a gene: 8. In germline, CDR1 is MNHNY, CDR2 SVGAGI (reference sequence). PCR or immunohistochemistry showed mismatch repair deficiency in every enrolled patient. TCR sequencing covered three patients who responded to pembrolizumab. Concerning this clone: The antigen is not known.

Study-level results: Tumor-resident clones, often absent from pretreatment blood, expanded after pembrolizumab and then contracted.

Sequenced here: PBMCs, sampled before pembrolizumab treatment. The rearrangement uses TRBV6-6 and TRBJ1-1, with 8 nucleotides matching TRBD1. The TCR sequence derives from an adult with mismatch repair-deficient cancer. The CDR3 here is CASSYPPQDRDTEAFF. The CDR3 nucleotides read TGTGCCAGCAGTTACCCACCCCAGGACAGGGACACTGAAGCTTTCTTT.